One and the same sample provided the 5 T cell receptor beta chains below, sequenced in a study of blood T cells in healthy people across ages. For the second PCR, which ran for about 7 to 11 cycles, a sample-barcoded 5' primer and a J-beta primer mix were used. MiXCR was run by TCRdb on the 5' RACE reads, yielding one entry per CDR3 protein. Found here are just under 750,000 distinct CDR3 sequences, about a fifth of them singletons; the top ten hold approximately 20%. The sample taken for sequencing was blood. Receptors were obtained from a man between 65 and 85 years old in good health.

This rearrangement joins TRBV6-5 to TRBJ1-1; 11 positions match TRBD1. The CDR3 totals 17 residues. Germline V gene lookup returns CDR1 MNHEY and CDR2 SVGAGI. V gave up 2 bases and J gave up 2 bases; unmatched junction bases: 7. CDR3 in DNA: TGTGCCAGCAGTTACGAGGGGACAGGGGGGCTTAACACTGAAGCTTTCTTT. Protein: CASSYEGTGGLNTEAFF.

This clonotype turned up a few times. The chain recombines TRBV6-5 with TRBJ1-2; possible D gene TRBD1, 6 bases. The CDR3 length is 12 residues. Germline lookup yields CDR1 MNHEY and CDR2 SVGAGI. V gave up 2 bases and J gave up 8 bases, with 9 bases separating them. CDR3 DNA sequence: TGTGCCAGCAGTTACCCCGGGGGCGGCTACACCTTC. Its translation: CASSYPGGGYTF.

The V and J genes are TRBV20-1 and TRBJ1-2; D remains ambiguous. CDR3 length equals 13 residues. The germline CDR1 and CDR2 sequences are DFQATT and SNEGSKA (reference sequence). V lost 4 bases and J 5 bases, leaving 14 bases between the germline ends. The CDR3 loop reads CSATTLVRYGYTF. CDR3 DNA: TGCAGTGCTACTACATTAGTCCGGTATGGCTACACCTTC.

This chain uses TRBV12-3 or TRBV12-4 with TRBJ2-1; D call uncertain. V dropped 1 base and J dropped 2 bases, with 6 bases sitting between them. This CDR3 has 14 amino acids. The CDR3 DNA is TGTGCCAGCAGTTTAGGCCCGACCTACAATGAGCAGTTCTTC. Residues: CASSLGPTYNEQFF.

This clonotype was recorded many times. This chain joins TRBV28 and TRBJ1-4, with 8 bases identical to TRBD1. V gave up 5 bases and J gave up 8 bases; unmatched junction bases: 13. Germline-derived CDR1 and CDR2 are MDHEN and SYDVKM. The CDR3 contains 16 residues. CDR3 residues: CASSADLGQGPEKLFF. The CDR3 DNA is TGTGCCAGCAGTGCCGACCTCGGACAGGGCCCCGAAAAACTGTTTTTT.